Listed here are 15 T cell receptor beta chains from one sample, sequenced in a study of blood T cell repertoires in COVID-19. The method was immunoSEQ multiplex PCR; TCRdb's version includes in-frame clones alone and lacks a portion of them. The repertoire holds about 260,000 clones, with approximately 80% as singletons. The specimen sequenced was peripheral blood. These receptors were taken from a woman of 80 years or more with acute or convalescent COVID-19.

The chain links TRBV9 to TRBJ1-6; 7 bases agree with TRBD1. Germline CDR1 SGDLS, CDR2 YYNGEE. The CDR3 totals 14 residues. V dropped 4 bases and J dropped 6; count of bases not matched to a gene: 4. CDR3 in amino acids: CASSRTGRNSPLHF. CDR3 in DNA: TGTGCCAGCAGCCGGACAGGCCGTAATTCACCCCTCCACTTT. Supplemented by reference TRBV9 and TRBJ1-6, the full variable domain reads DSGVTQTPKHLITATGQRVTLRCSPRSGDLSVYWYQQSLDQGLQFLIQYYNGEERAKGNILERFSAQQFPDLHSELNLSSLELGDSALYFCASSRTGRNSPLHFGNGTRLTVT.

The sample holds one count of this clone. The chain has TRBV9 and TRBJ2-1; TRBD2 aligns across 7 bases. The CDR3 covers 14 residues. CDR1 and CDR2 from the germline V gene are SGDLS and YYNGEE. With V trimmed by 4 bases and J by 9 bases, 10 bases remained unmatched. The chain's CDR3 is CASSTGLSSGEQFF. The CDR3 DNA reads TGTGCCAGCAGCACGGGACTATCAAGTGGTGAGCAGTTCTTC.

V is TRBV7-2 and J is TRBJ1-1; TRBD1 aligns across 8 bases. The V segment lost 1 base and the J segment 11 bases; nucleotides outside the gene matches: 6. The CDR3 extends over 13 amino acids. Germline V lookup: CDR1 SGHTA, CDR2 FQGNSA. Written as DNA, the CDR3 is TGTGCCAGCAGCTTAGGCGGACAGGGTGAGGCTTTCTTT. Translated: CASSLGGQGEAFF.

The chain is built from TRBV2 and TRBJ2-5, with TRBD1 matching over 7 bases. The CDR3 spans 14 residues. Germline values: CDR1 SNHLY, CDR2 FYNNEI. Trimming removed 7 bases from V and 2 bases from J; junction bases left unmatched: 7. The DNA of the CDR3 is TGTGCCAGCATGGGACAGTTAGCTCAAGAGACCCAGTACTTC. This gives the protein CASMGQLAQETQYF.

CDR3 coding DNA: TGTGCCAGCAGTCACGGACAGGATAATTCACCCCTCCACTTT. This sequence encodes CASSHGQDNSPLHF. The chain uses TRBV7-3 and TRBJ1-6; the match to TRBD1 covers 7 bases. The V gene end was trimmed by 6 bases and the J gene end by 5 bases; junction bases not matched to a gene: 4. CDR1 and CDR2 from the germline V gene are SGHTA and FQGTGA. CDR3 size: 14 residues.

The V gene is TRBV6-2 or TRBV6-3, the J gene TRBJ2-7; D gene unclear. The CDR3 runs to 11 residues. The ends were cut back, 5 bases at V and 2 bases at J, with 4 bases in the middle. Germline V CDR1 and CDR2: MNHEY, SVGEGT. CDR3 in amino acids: CASSTTYEQYF. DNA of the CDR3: TGTGCCAGCAGTACTACCTACGAGCAGTACTTC.

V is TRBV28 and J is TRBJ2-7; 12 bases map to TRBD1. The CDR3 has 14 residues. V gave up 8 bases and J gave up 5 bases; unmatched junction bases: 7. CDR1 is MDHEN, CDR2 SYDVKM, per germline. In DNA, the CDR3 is TGTGCCAGCGGGGGGACAGGGGGCCTGAACGAGCAGTACTTC. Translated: CASGGTGGLNEQYF.

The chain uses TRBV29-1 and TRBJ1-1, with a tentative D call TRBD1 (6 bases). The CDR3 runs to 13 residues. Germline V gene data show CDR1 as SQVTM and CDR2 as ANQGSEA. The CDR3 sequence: CTYLRTVNTEAFF. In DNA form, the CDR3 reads TGCACCTATTTACGGACAGTGAACACTGAAGCTTTCTTT. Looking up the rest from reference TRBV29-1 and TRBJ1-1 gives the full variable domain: SAVISQKPSRDICQRGTSLTIQCQVDSQVTMMFWYRQQPGQSLTLIATANQGSEATYESGFVIDKFPISRPNLTFSTLTVSNMSPEDSSIYLCTYLRTVNTEAFFGQGTRLTVV.

CDR3 in amino acids: CATSGIGLQGPQYF. The CDR3 DNA reads TGTGCCACCAGTGGTATCGGGCTCCAGGGTCCCCAGTACTTC. This chain joins TRBV24-1 and TRBJ2-5; D possibly corresponds to TRBD1 (5 bases). V lost 5 bases to trimming and J lost 9 bases, with 18 bases between them. The germline V gene encodes CDR1 KGHDR and CDR2 SFDVKD. The CDR3 is made up of 14 amino acids.

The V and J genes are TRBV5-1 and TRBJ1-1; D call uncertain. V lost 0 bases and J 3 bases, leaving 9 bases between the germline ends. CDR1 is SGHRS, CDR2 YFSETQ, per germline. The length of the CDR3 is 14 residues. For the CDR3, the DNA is TGCGCCAGCAGCTTGGTCCCTGGAGACACTGAAGCTTTCTTT. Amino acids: CASSLVPGDTEAFF.

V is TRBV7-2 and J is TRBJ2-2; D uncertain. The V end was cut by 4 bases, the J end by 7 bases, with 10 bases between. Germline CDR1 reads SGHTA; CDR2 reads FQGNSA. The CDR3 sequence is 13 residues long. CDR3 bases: TGTGCCAGCAGCTCCATCGTAGACGGGGAGCTGTTTTTT. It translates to CASSSIVDGELFF.

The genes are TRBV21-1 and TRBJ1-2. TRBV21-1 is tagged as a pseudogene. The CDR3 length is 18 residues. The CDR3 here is CASSKFGGPGKENYGYTF. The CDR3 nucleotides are TGTGCCAGCAGCAAATTTGGCGGACCGGGGAAGGAGAACTATGGCTACACCTTC.

Here the CDR3 DNA reads TGTGCCAGCAGCCGCCGGACAGGGGGTGAAAACACTGAAGCTTTCTTT. Residues: CASSRRTGGENTEAFF. V is TRBV7-2 and J is TRBJ1-1; 10 bases fit TRBD1. This CDR3 region has 16 residues. From germline, CDR1 is SGHTA and CDR2 FQGNSA. V lost 5 bases, J lost 2 bases, and 8 bases stayed unmatched. Combining the CDR3 with reference TRBV7-2 and TRBJ1-1 gives the whole variable domain GAGVSQSPSNKVTEKGKDVELRCDPISGHTALYWYRQSLGQGLEFLIYFQGNSAPDKSGLPSDRFSAERTGGSVSTLTIQRTQQEDSAVYLCASSRRTGGENTEAFFGQGTRLTVV.

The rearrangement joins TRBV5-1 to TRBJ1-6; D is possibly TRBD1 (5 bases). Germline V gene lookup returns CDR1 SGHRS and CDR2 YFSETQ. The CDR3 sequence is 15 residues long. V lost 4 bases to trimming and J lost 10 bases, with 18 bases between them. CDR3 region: CASSPSTIQGSPLHF. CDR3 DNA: TGCGCCAGCAGCCCATCCACCATCCAGGGCTCACCCCTCCACTTT.

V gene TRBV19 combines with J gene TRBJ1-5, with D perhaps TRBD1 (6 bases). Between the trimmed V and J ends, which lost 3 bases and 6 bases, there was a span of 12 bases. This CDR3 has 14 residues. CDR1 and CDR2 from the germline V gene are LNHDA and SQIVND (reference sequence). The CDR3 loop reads CASSIVGGSQPQHF. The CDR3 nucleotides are TGTGCCAGTAGTATTGTAGGGGGAAGTCAGCCCCAGCATTTT.